This T cell receptor (beta chain) was captured in a study of cytotoxic CD8 clonotypes in ibrutinib-treated CLL. Study-level background: The sample average was approximately 280,000 productive templates and 90,000 to 95,000 productive rearrangements.

Study results and caveats: Clonality was elevated at ibrutinib response and had returned toward baseline at progression.

With regard to this clone: Antigen unknown.

Libraries were prepared by immunoSEQ multiplex PCR; TCRdb keeps only in-frame clonotypes and omits some of them. Here the sample spans hundreds of thousands of clones, 67% being singletons. The sequence was collected from a human donor with chronic lymphocytic leukemia. Sample: PBMCs, taken after 36 months of ibrutinib treatment.

For the CDR3, the DNA is TGTGCCAGCAAGTCGGGCCAAGGCACAGATACGCAGTATTTT. This gives the protein CASKSGQGTDTQYF. The chain couples TRBV2 to TRBJ2-3; D remains ambiguous. There are 14 residues in the CDR3. Trimming took 7 bases from V and 1 from J, leaving 12 bases between them. CDR1 SNHLY and CDR2 FYNNEI come from the germline V gene.